These 31 T cell receptor beta chains originate from one sample sequenced in a study of blood T cell repertoires in COVID-19. Produced via immunoSEQ multiplex PCR; TCRdb's table is partial and in-frame only. The sample gives approximately 280,000 clones, around 85% of which show up once; roughly 1.5% is in the top ten. What was sequenced was peripheral blood. The receptors were sampled from a human donor with COVID-19, enrolled during active disease. The donor label of this sample is uncertain.

The V and J genes are TRBV3-1 (or the pseudogene TRBV3-2) and TRBJ2-4; no firm D call. The V gene's germline CDR1 is LGHDT and CDR2 YNNKEL (reference sequence). V shed 4 bases and J shed 5 bases, with 12 bases lying between them. The CDR3 is 14 residues long. The DNA for the CDR3 is TGTGCCAGCAGCCGATTCCGACATCAAAACATTCAGTACTTC. Translation gives CASSRFRHQNIQYF.

This chain connects TRBV19 to TRBJ1-1; a weak D match, TRBD1 (5 bases). The CDR3 runs 15 residues. The germline V gene has CDR1 LNHDA and CDR2 SQIVND (reference sequence). Trimming removed 2 bases at V and 2 bases at J, with 12 bases between. In DNA form, the CDR3 reads TGTGCCAGTAGTATAATCGACCAGGGAAACACTGAAGCTTTCTTT. This codes for CASSIIDQGNTEAFF.

CDR3 protein: CASSELSGSGYNEQFF. CDR3 nucleotides: TGTGCCAGCAGTGAACTTAGCGGGAGTGGTTACAATGAGCAGTTCTTC. V and J are TRBV2 and TRBJ2-1; 9 nucleotides agree with TRBD2. Trimming removed 2 bases from V and 4 bases from J; junction bases left unmatched: 6. The CDR3 is 16 amino acids. Germline V gene lookup returns CDR1 SNHLY and CDR2 FYNNEI.

This chain links TRBV2 with TRBJ1-1, with 7 bases that match TRBD1. The CDR3 has 15 residues. The trim removed 8 bases at V and 1 base at J, leaving 10 bases unmatched. Germline V gene lookup returns CDR1 SNHLY and CDR2 FYNNEI. This CDR3 is CASRRLRGANTEAFF. In nucleotides, the CDR3 is TGTGCCAGCCGGCGGCTCAGGGGGGCGAACACTGAAGCTTTCTTT.

Comments on this clone: Within the sample, other DNA sequences also encode this same CDR3. The chain has TRBV6-5 and TRBJ1-2; no clear D gene. Trimming cost V 6 bases and J 5 bases, with 7 bases left between them. The germline gives CDR1 MNHEY, CDR2 SVGAGI. CDR3 length: 11 amino acids. The CDR3 nucleotides read TGTGCCAGCAGGTCCGGGTATGGCTACACCTTC. Protein product: CASRSGYGYTF.

The CDR3 DNA reads as TGTGCCAGCAGTTACTCACAGGCCACCACCGGGGAGCTGTTTTTT. It codes for CASSYSQATTGELFF. The rearrangement joins TRBV6-2 or TRBV6-3 to TRBJ2-2; possibly TRBD1 for D (5 bases). CDR1 is MNHEY and CDR2 is SVGEGT in the germline V gene. The CDR3 runs 15 residues. Trimming shortened V by 0 bases and J by 4 bases, and 9 bases separated the two germline ends.

The chain has TRBV13 and TRBJ2-1, with D tentatively TRBD2 (6 bases). Trimming stripped 5 bases from V and 15 bases from J, with 23 bases between. Germline V gives CDR1 PRHDT, CDR2 FYEKMQ (reference sequence). The CDR3 consists of 14 residues. CDR3 nucleotide sequence: TGTGCCAGCAGCCCCGGGAGCGCCAACACCGCCTGGTTCTTC. Translation: CASSPGSANTAWFF. Full variable domain (missing parts from reference TRBV13 and TRBJ2-1): AAGVIQSPRHLIKEKRETATLKCYPIPRHDTVYWYQQGPGQDPQFLISFYEKMQSDKGSIPDRFSAQQFSDYHSELNMSSLELGDSALYFCASSPGSANTAWFFGPGTRLTVL.

The chain is built from TRBV3-1 (or the pseudogene TRBV3-2) and TRBJ1-2; D is unclear. V shed 4 bases and J shed 8 bases, with 17 bases lying between them. Per the germline V gene, CDR1 is LGHDT and CDR2 is YNNKEL (reference sequence). The CDR3 runs 14 residues. The DNA for the CDR3 is TGTGCCAGCAGCCCCATCGGCCCCGGGAACGGCTACACCTTC. This encodes CASSPIGPGNGYTF.

The rearrangement links TRBV9 to TRBJ2-7, with 7 bases that match TRBD2. V trimming: 5 bases; J trimming: 0 bases; junction bases outside the gene matches: 14. The germline gives CDR1 SGDLS, CDR2 YYNGEE. This CDR3 contains 17 residues. CDR3 DNA: TGTGCCAGCAGTGCCCTAGCCCTAGCGGCTTTCTCCTACGAGCAGTACTTC. It specifies CASSALALAAFSYEQYF.

The chain uses TRBV6-5 and TRBJ1-3, with TRBD1 identical over 10 bases. This CDR3 is 15 amino acids long. CDR1 is MNHEY and CDR2 is SVGAGI in the germline V gene. J was trimmed by 3 bases and V by 6 bases; bases with no gene match: 5. CDR3 protein: CASRAGQGNGNTIYF. The CDR3 DNA follows: TGTGCCAGCAGAGCGGGACAGGGGAATGGAAACACCATATATTTT.

The rearrangement joins TRBV28 to TRBJ1-1, with a weak D call TRBD1 (6 bases). There are 16 residues in the CDR3. Trimming cost V 5 bases and J 2 bases, with 18 bases left between them. The germline CDR1 and CDR2 sequences are MDHEN and SYDVKM. The CDR3 loop reads CASSRGGELVNTEAFF. DNA for the CDR3: TGTGCCAGCAGTAGAGGGGGGGAGTTAGTTAACACTGAAGCTTTCTTT.

This chain joins TRBV28 and TRBJ1-2; D is perhaps TRBD1 (6 bases). V lost 10 bases to trimming and J lost 1 base, with 22 bases between them. The CDR3 contains 16 residues. Germline V gene data show CDR1 as MDHEN and CDR2 as SYDVKM. The CDR3 region has the DNA TGTGCCACCCTCCACAGGGTTACCTACTTTAACTATGGCTACACCTTC. Translated, it gives CATLHRVTYFNYGYTF.

The V and J genes are TRBV18 and TRBJ2-3; D remains unclear. V was trimmed by 0 bases and J by 4 bases, leaving 5 bases between them. The germline V gene encodes CDR1 KGHSH and CDR2 LQKENI. CDR3 length equals 13 residues. CDR3 sequence reads: CASSPPTADTQYF. Here the CDR3 DNA reads TGTGCCAGCTCACCACCTACTGCAGATACGCAGTATTTT.

This clone occurred once. The chain is built from TRBV28 and TRBJ2-2; 9 bases agree with TRBD2. V was clipped by 6 bases and J by 2 bases; unmatched bases: 10. The CDR3 is 17 amino acids. Per the germline V gene, CDR1 is MDHEN and CDR2 is SYDVKM. The CDR3 region has the DNA TGTGCCAGCAGCTCCCCCGGCGGGAGGGATAACACCGGGGAGCTGTTTTTT. This encodes CASSSPGGRDNTGELFF.

V is TRBV29-1 and J is TRBJ2-7; 12 bases are a match to TRBD1. The ends lost 3 bases at V and 5 bases at J; junction bases unmatched: 5. Germline CDR1 is SQVTM and CDR2 is ANQGSEA. This CDR3 region has 14 residues. The CDR3 nucleotides read TGCAGCGTTGAGATGGGACAGGGGGCGGACGAGCAGTACTTC. It codes for CSVEMGQGADEQYF.

The chain employs TRBV19 and TRBJ2-2, with TRBD1 matching over 9 bases. Trimming removed 5 bases from V and 4 bases from J; junction bases left unmatched: 5. The CDR3 runs 15 residues. Per germline, CDR1 LNHDA and CDR2 SQIVND (reference sequence). The CDR3: CASSPRQGVTGELFF. The CDR3 nucleotides are TGTGCCAGTAGTCCCCGACAGGGGGTCACCGGGGAGCTGTTTTTT.

On this clone: Within the sample, other DNA sequences also encode this same CDR3. The V and J genes are TRBV3-1 (or the pseudogene TRBV3-2) and TRBJ2-1, with TRBD2 identical over 9 bases. V shed 1 base, J shed 5 bases, and the junction held 3 bases outside the gene matches. The CDR3 has 15 amino acids. Germline CDR1 is LGHDT and CDR2 is YNNKEL (reference sequence). CDR3 sequence: CASSQGLAGNNEQFF. The CDR3 DNA reads as TGTGCCAGCAGCCAAGGGCTAGCGGGAAACAATGAGCAGTTCTTC.

This chain connects TRBV28 to TRBJ2-5; 7 bases are shared with TRBD2. From germline, CDR1 is MDHEN and CDR2 SYDVKM. The junction had 8 bases not matched to a gene; V was cut back by 3 bases and J by 4 bases. The CDR3 covers 15 residues. The chain's CDR3 is CASSFQAGWAETQYF. The CDR3 DNA follows: TGTGCCAGCAGTTTCCAAGCGGGGTGGGCAGAGACCCAGTACTTC.

The chain carries TRBV2 and TRBJ2-5; D perhaps matches TRBD2 (6 bases). CDR1 is SNHLY and CDR2 is FYNNEI in the germline V gene. There are 13 residues in the CDR3. Trimming removed 11 bases at V and 2 bases at J, with 15 bases between. The CDR3 DNA is TGTGCCTCGGTGGGGGGACGGCAAGAGACCCAGTACTTC. Translating gives CASVGGRQETQYF.

The CDR3: CASSSTYGDEQFF. The CDR3 DNA sequence: TGTGCCAGCAGTTCGACGTACGGGGATGAGCAGTTCTTC. V is TRBV27 and J is TRBJ2-1; D might be TRBD2 (5 bases). Per germline, CDR1 MNHEY and CDR2 SMNVEV (reference sequence). This CDR3 is built from 13 residues. The germline V and J ends were trimmed by 4 bases and 8 bases, with 12 bases remaining between them.

The chain combines TRBV7-2 with TRBJ1-4; 9 nucleotides agree with TRBD1. The V and J ends lost 3 bases and 0 bases, in that order; junction bases with no gene match: 8. The CDR3 extends over 18 amino acids. Germline assignment: CDR1 SGHTA and CDR2 FQGNSA. DNA of the CDR3: TGTGCCAGCAGCTTGCCGGGACAGGGTACAACAACTAATGAAAAACTGTTTTTT. This gives the protein CASSLPGQGTTTNEKLFF.

The genes are TRBV19 and TRBJ2-6; D is undetermined. Germline V CDR1 and CDR2: LNHDA, SQIVND (reference sequence). V was pared by 6 bases and J by 0 bases, with 6 bases between. This CDR3 contains 14 residues. The CDR3 nucleotides read TGTGCCAGTAGCTCTAGCTCTGGGGCCAACGTCCTGACTTTC. Translation: CASSSSSGANVLTF.

V is TRBV7-8 and J is TRBJ2-2; TRBD2 matches 7 bases. V gave up 4 bases and J gave up 1 base; unmatched junction bases: 9. Germline V gene data show CDR1 as SGHVS and CDR2 as FQNEAQ. This CDR3 has 17 residues. CDR3 region: CASSSTLGGMNTGELFF. In DNA form, the CDR3 reads TGTGCCAGCAGCTCAACATTGGGGGGGATGAACACCGGGGAGCTGTTTTTT.

The V call is TRBV30, the J call TRBJ1-2; 7 positions match TRBD1. CDR1 is GTSNPN and CDR2 is SVGIG in the germline V gene (reference sequence). This CDR3 has 12 amino acids. Trimming cost V 0 bases and J 6 bases; bases outside gene matches: 1. The CDR3 sequence is CAWSVGGNGYTF. CDR3 bases: TGTGCCTGGAGTGTAGGGGGCAATGGCTACACCTTC.

The rearrangement links TRBV6-2 or TRBV6-3 to TRBJ2-3; D is possibly TRBD2 (5 bases). Trimming shortened V by 6 bases and J by 2 bases, and 12 bases separated the two germline ends. The length of the CDR3 is 14 residues. The germline gives CDR1 MNHEY, CDR2 SVGEGT. The CDR3 loop reads CASSSRAYTDTQYF. CDR3 coding DNA: TGTGCCAGCAGCTCGCGGGCGTACACAGATACGCAGTATTTT.

The chain couples TRBV12-3 or TRBV12-4 to TRBJ1-6; tentatively, D is TRBD1 (6 bases). The V and J ends lost 7 bases and 10 bases respectively, with 14 bases between them. CDR3 size: 13 residues. CDR3 protein: CASKLMGASPLHF. The CDR3, as DNA: TGTGCCAGCAAACTGATGGGGGCGTCACCCCTCCACTTT.

The chain employs TRBV7-2 and TRBJ1-1; no definite D call. Between the trimmed V and J ends, which lost 2 bases and 11 bases, there was a span of 12 bases. Per germline, CDR1 SGHTA and CDR2 FQGNSA. The CDR3 consists of 12 residues. The CDR3 region has the DNA TGTGCCAGCAGCTTATCCGGGTTGGTCGCTTTCTTT. As protein: CASSLSGLVAFF.

The chain has TRBV19 and TRBJ1-5; D ambiguous. The CDR3 runs 13 residues. The V gene lost 3 bases and the J gene lost 3 bases, with 6 bases spanning the gap. Per the germline V gene, CDR1 is LNHDA and CDR2 is SQIVND (reference sequence). Here the CDR3 DNA reads TGTGCCAGTAGTATCACAGCCAATCAGCCCCAGCATTTT. Its protein product is CASSITANQPQHF.

The chain uses TRBV7-9 and TRBJ2-7; 10 bases fit TRBD1. The CDR3 is made up of 15 amino acids. The germline CDR1 and CDR2 sequences are SEHNR and FQNEAQ (reference sequence). The junction had 10 bases not matched to a gene; V was cut back by 8 bases and J by 3 bases. The CDR3 protein is CASFWRDRGNYEQYF. For the CDR3, the DNA is TGTGCCAGCTTCTGGAGGGACAGGGGTAACTACGAGCAGTACTTC.

The chain joins TRBV5-4 to TRBJ2-5, with 7 bases fitting TRBD1. The V and J ends lost 0 bases and 3 bases, in that order; junction bases with no gene match: 5. Germline CDR1 is SGHNT and CDR2 is YYREEE (reference sequence). CDR3 length: 15 residues. Written as DNA, the CDR3 is TGTGCCAGCAGCTTGGTCGGACAGGTAAAAGAGACCCAGTACTTC. This sequence encodes CASSLVGQVKETQYF.

The CDR3 reads CASSYAGEYYGYTF. In DNA form, the CDR3 reads TGTGCCAGCAGTTATGCCGGGGAATACTATGGCTACACCTTC. This rearrangement joins TRBV6-6 to TRBJ1-2; D is unclear. V shed 3 bases and J shed 3 bases, with 11 bases lying between them. This CDR3 comprises 14 residues. Germline-derived CDR1 and CDR2 are MNHNY and SVGAGI (reference sequence).